The 7 T cell receptor beta chains given below trace back to one sample, sequenced in a study of cytomegalovirus exposure and HLA in healthy donors. PCR was performed using 60 Vbeta and 13 Jbeta primers. Using immunoSEQ multiplex PCR, the repertoire was profiled, and TCRdb retains in-frame clones only, with some absent. The repertoire includes fewer than 250,000 clones, around 80% of them detected once, and about 1% sits in the top ten. The sequencing sample was made of PBMCs. The receptors were sampled from a woman aged 40 to 50 in good health and CMV-seronegative.

The chain employs TRBV19 and TRBJ1-1; 12 bases fit TRBD1. The trim removed 5 bases at V and 5 bases at J, leaving 9 bases unmatched. This CDR3 has 16 residues. Germline CDR1 is LNHDA and CDR2 is SQIVND (reference sequence). The chain's CDR3 is CASSPVGQGAPTEAFF. The CDR3 region has the DNA TGTGCCAGTAGTCCCGTGGGACAGGGGGCTCCAACTGAAGCTTTCTTT.

The gene calls are TRBV5-4 and TRBJ2-3; D may be TRBD2 (5 bases). Deletions cut 4 bases from V and 4 bases from J, with 13 bases between. This CDR3 comprises 14 residues. Germline loops: CDR1 SGHNT, CDR2 YYREEE (reference sequence). The DNA for the CDR3 is TGTGCCAGCAGCCAGAGCCAGAGGGCAGATACGCAGTATTTT. Amino acid sequence: CASSQSQRADTQYF.

This clone was detected a few times. The chain links TRBV7-9 to TRBJ2-6; 9 nucleotides align to TRBD1. The CDR3 totals 15 residues. Germline loops: CDR1 SEHNR, CDR2 FQNEAQ (reference sequence). The trim removed 5 bases at V and 4 bases at J, leaving 3 bases unmatched. The CDR3 loop reads CASSRTGEGANVLTF. The CDR3 DNA sequence: TGTGCCAGCAGCCGGACAGGGGAAGGGGCCAACGTCCTGACTTTC.

V gene TRBV9 combines with J gene TRBJ2-3; tentatively, D is TRBD2 (6 bases). Trimming took off 4 bases at V and 2 bases at J, with 17 bases between the two ends. The CDR3 runs 16 residues. Germline CDR1 is SGDLS and CDR2 is YYNGEE. The CDR3 sequence: CASSRGGATYTDTQYF. The CDR3 region has the DNA TGTGCCAGCAGCAGAGGCGGGGCAACATACACAGATACGCAGTATTTT.

The chain joins TRBV5-1 to TRBJ2-5, with D tentatively TRBD2 (6 bases). V lost 4 bases and J 1 base, leaving 14 bases between the germline ends. Germline V lookup: CDR1 SGHRS, CDR2 YFSETQ. The CDR3 length is 15 residues. The CDR3 DNA reads TGCGCCAGCAGCCAAAGCATTAGCGGCCAAGAGACCCAGTACTTC. Encoded protein: CASSQSISGQETQYF.

This chain links TRBV9 with TRBJ2-5; 10 positions agree with TRBD2. The germline CDR1 and CDR2 sequences are SGDLS and YYNGEE. This CDR3 contains 17 residues. The junction had 9 bases not matched to a gene; V was cut back by 1 base and J by 3 bases. CDR3 nucleotides: TGTGCCAGCAGCGTATCCTTCTCTAGCGGGAGCGAAGAGACCCAGTACTTC. Translated: CASSVSFSSGSEETQYF.

This clone was detected a few times. The chain couples TRBV27 to TRBJ2-4, with D tentatively TRBD1 (5 bases). The ends were cut back, 5 bases at V and 4 bases at J, with 21 bases in the middle. The CDR3 is 17 amino acids. The germline gives CDR1 MNHEY, CDR2 SMNVEV (reference sequence). CDR3 amino acids: CASSQTRVLKGKNIQYF. DNA of the CDR3: TGTGCCAGCAGTCAGACCCGGGTCCTTAAGGGGAAAAACATTCAGTACTTC.